A single sample is the source of the 19 T cell receptor beta chains below, sequenced in a study of molecular identifiers for immune sequencing clone quantification. In TCRdb, the PCR reads were re-called with MiXCR into one record per CDR3 protein. The repertoire consists of 490,000 or so distinct CDR3 sequences, with around 25% occurring once and the leading ten covering 0.7% to 0.9%. The sequenced sample consisted of naive CD8+ T cells from blood, with Jurkat cell RNA spiked in. The subset was: FACS-sorted CD8+CD4-CCR7+CD45RA+ naive T cells. The receptors here all came from a human donor in good health. Some libraries in this study had Jurkat cell RNA spiked in.

This clonotype was found a few times. The chain joins TRBV6-5 to TRBJ1-2, with a tentative D call TRBD1 (6 bases). In germline, CDR1 is MNHEY, CDR2 SVGAGI. There are 14 residues in the CDR3. V shed 6 bases and J shed 1 base, with 12 bases lying between them. CDR3 sequence: CASSPGQFNYGYTF. Written as DNA, the CDR3 is TGTGCCAGCAGCCCCGGACAGTTTAACTATGGCTACACCTTC.

With respect to this clonotype: A much larger clone sits a single nucleotide away, making a read error possible. This chain connects TRBV20-1 to TRBJ2-7; TRBD2 agrees at 10 bases. Germline V gene lookup returns CDR1 DFQATT and CDR2 SNEGSKA (reference sequence). CDR3 length equals 14 residues. CDR3 nucleotide sequence: TGCAGTACTAGAGCGGGGACTAGCGCCTACGAGCAGTACTTC. Its translation: CSTRAGTSAYEQYF.

Only a few counts were recorded for this clonotype. This chain links TRBV7-9 with TRBJ2-7; no reliable D call. Germline lookup yields CDR1 SEHNR and CDR2 FQNEAQ (reference sequence). This CDR3 comprises 14 residues. Trimming left V 1 base short and J 2 bases short, with 9 bases between. The CDR3 loop is CASSLDSKTYEQYF. CDR3 sequence (DNA): TGTGCCAGCAGCTTAGATAGCAAAACCTACGAGCAGTACTTC. Variable domain in full (rest from reference TRBV7-9 and TRBJ2-7): DTGVSQNPRHKITKRGQNVTFRCDPISEHNRLYWYRQTLGQGPEFLTYFQNEAQLEKSRLLSDRFSAERPKGSFSTLEIQRTEQGDSAMYLCASSLDSKTYEQYFGPGTRLTVT.

The rearrangement links TRBV20-1 to TRBJ2-5; TRBD1 matches 10 bases. CDR1 and CDR2 from the germline V gene are DFQATT and SNEGSKA (reference sequence). V shed 6 bases, J shed 4 bases, and the junction held 11 bases outside the gene matches. This CDR3 comprises 15 residues. CDR3 in DNA: TGCAGTGCCCGTCTCGGACAGGGGGGGCGAGAGACCCAGTACTTC. Translated: CSARLGQGGRETQYF.

V usage is TRBV11-1 and J usage is TRBJ2-7; the match to TRBD2 covers 7 bases. Germline loops: CDR1 SGHAT, CDR2 FQDESV (reference sequence). The CDR3 contains 13 residues. V was clipped by 4 bases and J by 4 bases; unmatched bases: 4. As DNA, the CDR3 is TGTGCCAGCAGCTGGCGGGGGAGGTACGAGCAGTACTTC. Its translation is CASSWRGRYEQYF.

This clonotype was seen many times. V and J are TRBV10-2 and TRBJ2-3; D may be TRBD1 (6 bases). CDR1 is WSHSY, CDR2 SAAADI, per germline. Deletions cut 3 bases from V and 6 bases from J, with 10 bases between. This CDR3 region has 13 residues. DNA for the CDR3: TGCGCCAGCAGTGATTGGGGGCCGGATACGCAGTATTTT. It encodes CASSDWGPDTQYF.

V usage is TRBV6-5 and J usage is TRBJ2-5, with D perhaps matching TRBD1 (5 bases). Deletions cut 4 bases from V and 5 bases from J, with 11 bases between. Germline CDR1 MNHEY, CDR2 SVGAGI. The CDR3 is 13 residues long. CDR3 in amino acids: CASSSWGLETQYF. The CDR3 nucleotides read TGTGCCAGCAGTTCCTGGGGCCTGGAGACCCAGTACTTC.

This clonotype was counted only a few times. This chain joins TRBV20-1 and TRBJ2-1; possibly TRBD1 for D (6 bases). Deletions cut 8 bases from V and 0 bases from J, with 26 bases between. This CDR3 contains 18 residues. CDR1 and CDR2 from the germline V gene are DFQATT and SNEGSKA (reference sequence). The CDR3 loop reads CSPKTGQGYLSSYNEQFF. CDR3 sequence (DNA): TGCAGTCCCAAGACGGGGCAGGGGTACCTGAGCTCCTACAATGAGCAGTTCTTC.

This chain connects TRBV20-1 to TRBJ2-3; no clear D. V was trimmed by 1 base and J by 0 bases, leaving 11 bases between them. This CDR3 is 15 amino acids long. The germline V gene encodes CDR1 DFQATT and CDR2 SNEGSKA (reference sequence). CDR3 sequence reads: CSARGQPTSTDTQYF. CDR3 nucleotide sequence: TGCAGTGCTAGAGGGCAGCCCACTAGCACAGATACGCAGTATTTT.

This clonotype came up a few times. This chain connects TRBV5-1 to TRBJ2-1; D is unresolved. This CDR3 comprises 12 residues. V dropped 0 bases and J dropped 5 bases, with 3 bases sitting between them. CDR1 and CDR2 (germline): SGHRS, YFSETQ. CDR3 sequence reads: CASSLVNNEQFF. The CDR3 region has the DNA TGCGCCAGCAGCTTGGTGAACAATGAGCAGTTCTTC.

On this clonotype itself: Since a much larger clone is just one base distant, this may be a read error. The rearrangement joins TRBV5-1 to TRBJ2-5; 8 positions match TRBD2. CDR3 size: 15 residues. Germline CDR1 is SGHRS and CDR2 is YFSETQ. Here the CDR3 DNA reads TGCGCCAGCAGCTTGCGCGGGGGGAACCAAGAGATCCAGTACTTC. Translation gives CASSLRGGNQEIQYF.

This chain uses TRBV13 with TRBJ2-5, with D perhaps matching TRBD2 (5 bases). The CDR3 is 16 residues long. Germline V gene data show CDR1 as PRHDT and CDR2 as FYEKMQ (reference sequence). Deletions cut 2 bases from V and 2 bases from J, with 15 bases between. CDR3 loop: CASSLTPVREQETQYF. CDR3 DNA sequence: TGTGCCAGCAGCTTAACCCCGGTGAGGGAGCAAGAGACCCAGTACTTC.

This clonotype appeared many times. V is TRBV4-1 and J is TRBJ2-1, with D possibly matching TRBD2 (5 bases). Trimming took 1 base from V and 7 from J, leaving 11 bases between them. Germline CDR1 MGHRA, CDR2 YSYEKL. This CDR3 has 14 residues. In DNA form, the CDR3 reads TGCGCCAGCAGCCAAGGTTCTAGCACAAATGAGCAGTTCTTC. Its translation: CASSQGSSTNEQFF.

The V and J genes are TRBV11-2 and TRBJ2-6; TRBD1 matches 7 bases. The CDR3 sequence is 20 residues long. Germline lookup yields CDR1 SGHAT and CDR2 FQNNGV. V lost 3 bases and J lost 2; bases outside the gene matches: 16. The CDR3 region has the DNA TGTGCCAGCAGCTTCCGCCCAGGGGGTCTTGCCCGTCCTGGGGCCAACGTCCTGACTTTC. This translates into CASSFRPGGLARPGANVLTF.

This clonotype turned up a few times. The chain is built from TRBV7-9 and TRBJ2-2, with D tentatively TRBD1 (8 bases). The CDR3 consists of 15 residues. Germline V gene sequence: CDR1 SEHNR, CDR2 FQNEAQ (reference sequence). The V end lost 4 bases, the J end lost 4 bases, and 13 bases lay between the germline ends. CDR3 amino acids: CASSSYRGGTGELFF. The CDR3 nucleotides are TGTGCCAGCAGCTCGTACAGGGGGGGCACCGGGGAGCTGTTTTTT.

A remark on this clonotype: Since a much larger clone is just one base distant, this may be a read error. The rearrangement uses TRBV29-1 and TRBJ2-2; no definite D call. V was pared by 7 bases and J by 6 bases, with 12 bases between. The length of the CDR3 is 12 residues. Germline CDR1 reads SQVTM; CDR2 reads ANQGSEA. The CDR3, as DNA: TGCAGCGGCGGACGGAGCTCCGGGGAGCTGTTTTTT. The encoded protein is CSGGRSSGELFF.

This clonotype showed up just a few times. V and J are TRBV11-2 and TRBJ2-3, with 10 bases fitting TRBD2. Trimming cost V 1 base and J 4 bases; bases outside gene matches: 8. The CDR3 extends over 17 amino acids. From germline, CDR1 is SGHAT and CDR2 FQNNGV. For the CDR3, the DNA is TGTGCCAGCAGCTTAGTAGCCAGCGGGGGGGATGCAGATACGCAGTATTTT. Protein sequence: CASSLVASGGDADTQYF.

This clonotype has at least ten counts. This sequence joins TRBV12-3 or TRBV12-4 and TRBJ2-3; 12 positions match TRBD2. The CDR3 length is 15 residues. The V and J ends lost 5 bases and 5 bases, in that order; junction bases with no gene match: 5. CDR3 in amino acids: CASSALAGGLDTQYF. The CDR3 DNA is TGTGCCAGCAGTGCCCTAGCGGGGGGGTTAGATACGCAGTATTTT.

The chain is built from TRBV7-9 and TRBJ1-2; D is unclear. With 5 bases removed from V and 6 bases from J, the gap between germline ends came to 13 bases. The length of the CDR3 is 13 residues. The germline gives CDR1 SEHNR, CDR2 FQNEAQ (reference sequence). CDR3 sequence: CASSDAPGNGYTF. Here the CDR3 DNA reads TGTGCCAGCAGCGATGCCCCCGGTAATGGCTACACCTTC.